The clone carrying this TCR beta chain was found a few times. With V trimmed by 2 bases and J by 3 bases, 10 bases remained unmatched. The CDR3 has 17 residues. The germline V gene has CDR1 SNHLY and CDR2 FYNNEI. The data originate from a study of human T cells and chemical hapten exposure. The library tagged individual cDNA molecules with unique molecular identifiers. TCRdb used MiXCR to reprocess the RACE reads, holding one entry per CDR3 protein. The sample carries some 71,000 distinct CDR3 sequences, around 10% recorded once. Time point specified: patch test 3, about 24 weeks after DPC sensitization. As to treatment: therapeutic diphenylcyclopropenone sensitization with weekly scalp DPC. Participating donors were patients with alopecia, aged 18 to 70 years, considered appropriate candidates for DPC.

The chain carries TRBV2 and TRBJ2-7; TRBD2 matches at 10 bases. Sequences were derived from whole blood, sampled in connection with sensitization to the hapten diphenylcyclopropenone (DPC). This clonotype originated in a woman aged 45-65 years with alopecia areata. Some clones in this sample may be carry-over from other donors' samples. For the CDR3, the DNA is TGTGCCAGCAGTGAATGGGGGGCTAGCGGGAGTTTCTACGAGCAGTACTTC. Translating gives CASSEWGASGSFYEQYF.